Listed here is a single TCR beta chain. Its antigen is not known. This sample stems from a study of shared clonotypes between healthy human individuals. Overall study findings and caveats: Researchers found naive subsets generally carried larger estimated richness than memory subsets. For naive CD4 cells, 4% to 5% of clonotypes were shared across a handful of donors.

CD8 memory was a combination of CD45RO+ cells and CCR7-negative CD45RA+ TemRA cells. The ends were cut back, 1 base at V and 6 bases at J, with 8 bases in the middle. This CDR3 region has 13 residues. Per germline, CDR1 LGHNA and CDR2 YSLEER. The table came from immunoSEQ multiplex PCR; TCRdb's copy has only in-frame clones and leaves some out. The sample yields about 92,000 clones, approximately 63% seen once. Sequencing was done on a sample of memory CD8+ T cells sorted from blood. Subset noted: CD45RO+ cells pooled with CCR7-negative TemRA cells. This rearrangement joins TRBV4-3 to TRBJ2-3; D is undetermined. This sequence was found in a man younger than 40 in good health. The CDR3 coding sequence is TGCGCCAGCAGCCAAGGACGGGTTGATACGCAGTATTTT. This gives the protein CASSQGRVDTQYF.